This section outlines one T cell receptor beta chain sequence together with its context. CDR1 and CDR2 from the germline V gene are SGHTA and FQGNSA. CDR3 length: 16 residues. The V end was cut by 1 base, the J end by 5 bases, with 17 bases between. This sample was included in a study of blood T cell repertoires in COVID-19. In the study overall: In each case, the material was cDNA or gDNA derived from T cells, B-cell-depleted T cells, or PBMCs.

The protocol was immunoSEQ multiplex PCR, while the TCRdb copy is restricted to in-frame clones and leaves out a portion. The sample includes under 100,000 clones, about 90% seen only once; the top ten take roughly 14%. The rearrangement uses TRBV7-2 and TRBJ2-5, with D perhaps matching TRBD1 (6 bases). The clonotype originates from a male donor with acute or convalescent COVID-19. The sequenced material came from peripheral blood. The CDR3 DNA reads as TGTGCCAGCAGCTTAGTCGGATCAGGGGTTGGGGAGACCCAGTACTTC. Translated, it gives CASSLVGSGVGETQYF.